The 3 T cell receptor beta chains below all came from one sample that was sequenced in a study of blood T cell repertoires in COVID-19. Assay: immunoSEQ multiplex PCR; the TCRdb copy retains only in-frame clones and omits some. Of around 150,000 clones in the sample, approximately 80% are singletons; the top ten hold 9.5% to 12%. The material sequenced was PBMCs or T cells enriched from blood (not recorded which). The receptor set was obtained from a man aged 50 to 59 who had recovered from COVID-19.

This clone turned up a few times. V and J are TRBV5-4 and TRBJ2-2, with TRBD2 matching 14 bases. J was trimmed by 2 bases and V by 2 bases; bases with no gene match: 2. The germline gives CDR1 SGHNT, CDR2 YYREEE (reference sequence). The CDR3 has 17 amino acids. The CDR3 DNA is TGTGCCAGCAGCTTAGGACTAGCGGGGGGTAACACCGGGGAGCTGTTTTTT. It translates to CASSLGLAGGNTGELFF.

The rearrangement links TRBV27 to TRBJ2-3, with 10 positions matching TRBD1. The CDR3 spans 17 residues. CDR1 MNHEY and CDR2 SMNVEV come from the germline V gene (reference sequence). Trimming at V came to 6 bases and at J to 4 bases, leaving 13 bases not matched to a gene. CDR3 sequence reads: CASSYRTGGIGADTQYF. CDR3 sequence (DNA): TGTGCCAGCAGCTACCGGACAGGGGGTATAGGCGCAGATACGCAGTATTTT.

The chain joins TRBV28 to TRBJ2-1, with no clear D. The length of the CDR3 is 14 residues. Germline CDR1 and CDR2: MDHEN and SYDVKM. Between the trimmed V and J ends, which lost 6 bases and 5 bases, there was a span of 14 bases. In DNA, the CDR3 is TGTGCCAGCAGAGGCGAGATAACAGACAATGAGCAGTTCTTC. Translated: CASRGEITDNEQFF. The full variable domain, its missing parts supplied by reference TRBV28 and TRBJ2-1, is DVKVTQSSRYLVKRTGEKVFLECVQDMDHENMFWYRQDPGLGLRLIYFSYDVKMKEKGDIPEGYSVSREKKERFSLILESASTNQTSMYLCASRGEITDNEQFFGPGTRLTVL.